Described below is a single TCR beta chain sequence and its context. Its binding antigen is unknown. No base quality information exists; no much larger clone differs at one position. These data belong to a study of human T cells and chemical hapten exposure (dated by TCRdb to the early 2020s). In the study overall: For sensitization, 2% DPC in acetone was applied to a 2 cm by 2 cm area of upper inner arm skin. Throughout the roughly 23-week study period, patients were also given weekly therapeutic DPC doses on the scalp. Patch testing on the upper back used Finn chambers containing 0.01% DPC, with scoring done after 6 days according to International Contact Dermatitis Research Group standards. The mostly female patient cohort included alopecia areata with under or over 50% scalp involvement, alopecia totalis and alopecia universalis. The libraries were sequenced as a pool, and the TCR yield per sample differed mostly because of small variations in library volumes within the pool. This study followed changes in the peripheral blood TCR repertoire in vivo during primary and secondary sensitization of alopecia patients to the hapten diphenylcyclopropenone (DPC). Blood was sampled from patients pre-sensitization (week 0) and at 2, 6 and about 24 weeks after DPC sensitization. For TCR sequencing, blood came from 25 to 35 alopecia patients at anywhere from one to four time points (pre-sensitization, 2, 6 and 24 weeks). Paper-wide results and their limitations: Alopecia, a presumed autoimmune disease, was present in all patients, so the immune response of the patients might differ from that of healthy individuals. A positive correlation was found between the number of PT1 expanded TCRs and patch test score, with significance reached at thresholds 8, 16 and 32 but not 4. Significantly more large CDR3 similarity clusters were formed by expanded TCRs than by pre-sensitization or healthy control sets, consistent with antigen-driven responses. After repeated subsampling, the strength of the expansion versus patch-test correlation and the threshold at which it became significant changed. No change with DPC sensitization was found in the number of TCRs above 1 in 1000 frequency, and no evidence of global repertoire structure alterations was found.

Trimming takes 7 bases from V and 0 bases from J, and the germline ends sit 11 bases apart. Via the germline V gene, CDR1 is SGHRS and CDR2 YFSETQ. The CDR3 runs 13 residues from the cysteine to the phenylalanine. This entry keeps only the CDR3 DNA: 39 bases, framed from base 1. Library method: RACE. Data came from a NextSeq 500. Library preparation attached unique molecular identifiers to individual cDNA molecules for quantitative, reproducible TCR counting. From each blood RNA sample, both TCR alpha and TCR beta chains were sequenced. The original pipeline was this. Samples had a median of roughly 99,000 TCRs, with a range from roughly 20,000 to 690,600. The Decombinator software suite was used to annotate V, J and CDR3 in the TCR reads. To make PS versus PT1 abundance plots, every sample was subsampled to the same number of TCRs (28,000). TCRs were defined as expanded if absent before sensitization and observed at least eight times at the 2-week time point. TCRdb redid the processing of the public reads, applying fastp at Q25 and MiXCR, and retained in-frame beta chains. For every CDR3 protein sequence, its rows merge into one entry that carries the most common genes and DNA. TCRdb assigned the V and J calls; the authors' analysis was not used. This sample is represented by 150,000 to 200,000 distinct CDR3 sequences; 13% to 15% of them were singletons. The ten largest clones take up around 1.7% of the sample.

Taken with the paper, the label for time point translates to: patch test 1, 2 weeks after DPC sensitization. Reading the label with the study, this specimen's treatment or condition is: therapeutic diphenylcyclopropenone sensitization with weekly scalp DPC. At each patch-test visit, blood was drawn before the patch test was applied. Patients were considered eligible if aged 18 to 70, diagnosed with alopecia and deemed suitable for DPC therapy, and patients were excluded if pregnant. Total RNA was extracted from unfractionated whole blood collected in Tempus Blood RNA tubes. The source was whole blood, collected in connection with sensitization to the hapten diphenylcyclopropenone (DPC). This TCR was sampled from a woman aged 30 to 39 with alopecia areata. Some clones in this sample may be carry-over from other donors' samples. Here the chain combines TRBV5-1 and TRBJ2-7; no D gene call is confident. The CDR3 amino acid sequence is: CASSKHVSYEQYF. The DNA sequence is as follows: TGCGCCAGCTCGAAACACGTCTCCTACGAGCAGTACTTC.